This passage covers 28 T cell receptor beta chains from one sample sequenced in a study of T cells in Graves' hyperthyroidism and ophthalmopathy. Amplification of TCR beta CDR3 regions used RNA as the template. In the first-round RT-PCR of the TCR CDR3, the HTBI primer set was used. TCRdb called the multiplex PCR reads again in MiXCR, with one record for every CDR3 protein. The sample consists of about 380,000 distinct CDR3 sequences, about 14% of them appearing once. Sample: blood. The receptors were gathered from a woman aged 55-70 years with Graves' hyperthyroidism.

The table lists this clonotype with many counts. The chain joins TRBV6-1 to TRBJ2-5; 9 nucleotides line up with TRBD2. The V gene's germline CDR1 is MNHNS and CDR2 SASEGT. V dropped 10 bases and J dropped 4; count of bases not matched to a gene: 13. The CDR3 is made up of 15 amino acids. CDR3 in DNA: TGTGCCAACTCACCCCCGGGACTAGCAGGAGAGACCCAGTACTTC. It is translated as CANSPPGLAGETQYF.

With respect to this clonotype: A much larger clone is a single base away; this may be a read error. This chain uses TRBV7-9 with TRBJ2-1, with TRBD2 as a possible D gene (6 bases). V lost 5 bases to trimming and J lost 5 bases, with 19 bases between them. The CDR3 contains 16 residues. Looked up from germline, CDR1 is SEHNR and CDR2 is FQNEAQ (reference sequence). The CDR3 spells CASSPLAAPTHNEQFF. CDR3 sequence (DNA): TGTGCCAGCAGCCCTTTAGCGGCGCCTACCCACAATGAGCAGTTCTTC.

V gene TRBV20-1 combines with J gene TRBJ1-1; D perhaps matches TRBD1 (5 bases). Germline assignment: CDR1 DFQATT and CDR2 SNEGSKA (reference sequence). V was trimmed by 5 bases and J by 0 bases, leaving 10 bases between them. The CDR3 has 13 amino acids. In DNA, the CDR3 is TGCAGTGCTGAGACAGTTATGAACACTGAAGCTTTCTTT. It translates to CSAETVMNTEAFF.

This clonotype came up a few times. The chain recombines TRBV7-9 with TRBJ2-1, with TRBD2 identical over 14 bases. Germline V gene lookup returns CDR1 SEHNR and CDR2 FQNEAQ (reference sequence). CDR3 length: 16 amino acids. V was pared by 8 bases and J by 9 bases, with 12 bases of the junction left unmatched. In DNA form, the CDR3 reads TGTGCCAGCGACCTAGGGGGGACTAGCGGGAGACTTGAGCAGTTCTTC. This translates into CASDLGGTSGRLEQFF.

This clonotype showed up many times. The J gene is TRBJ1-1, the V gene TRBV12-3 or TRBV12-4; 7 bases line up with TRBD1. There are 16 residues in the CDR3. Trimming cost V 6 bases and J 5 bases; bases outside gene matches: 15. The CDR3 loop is CASSTPRKGGETEAFF. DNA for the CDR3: TGTGCCAGCAGCACTCCCCGTAAAGGGGGCGAGACTGAAGCTTTCTTT.

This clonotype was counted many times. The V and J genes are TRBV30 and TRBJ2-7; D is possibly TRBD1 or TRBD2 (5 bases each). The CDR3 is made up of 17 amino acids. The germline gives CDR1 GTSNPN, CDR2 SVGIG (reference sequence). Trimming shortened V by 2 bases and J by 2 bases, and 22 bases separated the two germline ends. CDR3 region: CAWSRDRVRTPAYEQYF. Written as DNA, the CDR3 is TGTGCCTGGAGTAGGGACCGCGTAAGGACACCTGCCTACGAGCAGTACTTC.

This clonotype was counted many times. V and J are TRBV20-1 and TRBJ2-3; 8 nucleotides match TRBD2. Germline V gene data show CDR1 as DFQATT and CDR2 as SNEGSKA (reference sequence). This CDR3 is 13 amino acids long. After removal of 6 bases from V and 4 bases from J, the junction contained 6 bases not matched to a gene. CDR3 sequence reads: CSAGGLASDTQYF. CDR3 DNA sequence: TGCAGTGCCGGCGGACTAGCCTCAGATACGCAGTATTTT.

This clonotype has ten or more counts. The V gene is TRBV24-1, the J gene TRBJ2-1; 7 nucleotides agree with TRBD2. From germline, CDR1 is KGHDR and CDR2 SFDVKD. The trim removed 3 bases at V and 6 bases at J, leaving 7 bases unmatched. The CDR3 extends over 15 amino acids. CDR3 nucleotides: TGTGCCACCAGTGATGGGGCATGGGAGGGCAATGAGCAGTTCTTC. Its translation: CATSDGAWEGNEQFF.

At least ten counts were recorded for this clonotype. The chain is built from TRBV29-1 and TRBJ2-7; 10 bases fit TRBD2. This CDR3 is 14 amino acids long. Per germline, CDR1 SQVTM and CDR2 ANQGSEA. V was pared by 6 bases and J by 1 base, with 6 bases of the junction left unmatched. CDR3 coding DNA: TGCAGCGTGGGACAGCGGGAGGGATCCTACGAGCAGTACTTC. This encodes CSVGQREGSYEQYF.

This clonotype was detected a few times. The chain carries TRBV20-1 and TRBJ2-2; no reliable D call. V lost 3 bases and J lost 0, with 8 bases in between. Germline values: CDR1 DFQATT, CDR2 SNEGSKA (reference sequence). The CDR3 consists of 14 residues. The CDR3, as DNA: TGCAGTGCTAGTGGCGGAGCGAACACCGGGGAGCTGTTTTTT. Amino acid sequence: CSASGGANTGELFF.

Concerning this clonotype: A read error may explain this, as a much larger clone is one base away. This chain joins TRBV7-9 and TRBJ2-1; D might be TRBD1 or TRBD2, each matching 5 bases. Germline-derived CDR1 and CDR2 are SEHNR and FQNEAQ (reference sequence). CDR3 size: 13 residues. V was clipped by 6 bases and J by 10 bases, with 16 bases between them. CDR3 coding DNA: TGTGCCAGCAGAGGCGGGCAGGGCCACGAGCAGTTCTTC. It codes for CASRGGQGHEQFF.

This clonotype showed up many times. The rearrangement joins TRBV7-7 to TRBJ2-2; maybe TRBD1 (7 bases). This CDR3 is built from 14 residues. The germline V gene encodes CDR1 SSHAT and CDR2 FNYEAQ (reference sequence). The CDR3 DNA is TGTGCTAGCGGCACCGGGACAGACACCGGGGAGCTGTTTTTT. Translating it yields CASGTGTDTGELFF.

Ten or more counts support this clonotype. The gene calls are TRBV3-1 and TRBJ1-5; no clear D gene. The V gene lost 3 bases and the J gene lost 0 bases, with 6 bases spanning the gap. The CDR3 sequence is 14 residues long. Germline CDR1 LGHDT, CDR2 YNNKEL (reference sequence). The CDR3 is CASSHTISNQPQHF. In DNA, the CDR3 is TGTGCCAGCAGCCATACTATTAGCAATCAGCCCCAGCATTTT.

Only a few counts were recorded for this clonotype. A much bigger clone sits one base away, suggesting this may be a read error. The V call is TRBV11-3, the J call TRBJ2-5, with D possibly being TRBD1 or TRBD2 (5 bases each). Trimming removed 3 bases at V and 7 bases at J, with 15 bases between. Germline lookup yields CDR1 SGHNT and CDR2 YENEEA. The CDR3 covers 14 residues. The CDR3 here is CASSFGTVEGTQYF. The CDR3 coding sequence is TGTGCCAGCAGCTTTGGGACGGTAGAAGGGACCCAGTACTTC.

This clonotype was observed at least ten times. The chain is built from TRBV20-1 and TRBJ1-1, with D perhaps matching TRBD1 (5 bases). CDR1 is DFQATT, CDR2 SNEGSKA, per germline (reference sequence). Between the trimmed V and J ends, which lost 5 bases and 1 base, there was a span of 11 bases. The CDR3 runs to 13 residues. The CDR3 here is CSASPGANTEAFF. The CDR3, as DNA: TGCAGTGCTTCCCCCGGGGCGAACACTGAAGCTTTCTTT.

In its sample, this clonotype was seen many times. The CDR3 bases are TGTGCCAGCAGCTTAGTCGGGAGTGGGGCCGAGCAGTACTTC. This sequence encodes CASSLVGSGAEQYF. The rearrangement links TRBV11-2 to TRBJ2-7, with D perhaps TRBD2 (6 bases). The CDR3 sequence is 14 residues long. With 1 base removed from V and 6 bases from J, the gap between germline ends came to 13 bases. The V gene's germline CDR1 is SGHAT and CDR2 FQNNGV.

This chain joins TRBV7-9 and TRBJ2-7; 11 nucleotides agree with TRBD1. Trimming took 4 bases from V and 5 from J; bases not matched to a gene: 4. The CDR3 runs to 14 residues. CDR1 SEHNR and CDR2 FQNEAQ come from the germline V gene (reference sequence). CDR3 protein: CASSSGQGAHEQYF. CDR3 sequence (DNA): TGTGCCAGCAGCTCCGGACAGGGGGCCCACGAGCAGTACTTC.

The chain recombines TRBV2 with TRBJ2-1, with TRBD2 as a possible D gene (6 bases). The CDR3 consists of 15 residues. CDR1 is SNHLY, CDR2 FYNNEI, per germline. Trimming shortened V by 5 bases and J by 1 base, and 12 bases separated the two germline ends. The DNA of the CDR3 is TGTGCCAGCAGTCCGGTAGCGGATTCCTACAATGAGCAGTTCTTC. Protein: CASSPVADSYNEQFF.

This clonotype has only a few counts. CDR3: CASSSRADSYQSPLHF. The CDR3 DNA reads as TGCGCCAGCAGCTCGAGGGCCGACAGTTACCAATCACCCCTCCACTTT. This chain connects TRBV5-1 to TRBJ1-6; D possibly corresponds to TRBD1 (5 bases). V gave up 3 bases and J gave up 10 bases, with 20 bases separating them. CDR1 is SGHRS, CDR2 YFSETQ, per germline. The CDR3 sequence is 16 residues long.

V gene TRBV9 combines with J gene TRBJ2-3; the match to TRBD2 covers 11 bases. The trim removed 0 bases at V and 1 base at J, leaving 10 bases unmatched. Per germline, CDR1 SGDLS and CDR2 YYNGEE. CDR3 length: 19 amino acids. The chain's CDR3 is CASSVGLAGRWRGTDTQYF. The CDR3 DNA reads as TGTGCCAGCAGCGTAGGACTAGCGGGAAGGTGGCGGGGCACAGATACGCAGTATTTT.

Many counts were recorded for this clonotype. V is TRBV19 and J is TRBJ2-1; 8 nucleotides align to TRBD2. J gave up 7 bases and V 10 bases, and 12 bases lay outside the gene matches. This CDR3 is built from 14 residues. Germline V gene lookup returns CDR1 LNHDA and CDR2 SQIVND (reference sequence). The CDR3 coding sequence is TGTGCCACGACGGAAGCGGGAGCCCGGAATGAGCAGTTCTTC. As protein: CATTEAGARNEQFF.

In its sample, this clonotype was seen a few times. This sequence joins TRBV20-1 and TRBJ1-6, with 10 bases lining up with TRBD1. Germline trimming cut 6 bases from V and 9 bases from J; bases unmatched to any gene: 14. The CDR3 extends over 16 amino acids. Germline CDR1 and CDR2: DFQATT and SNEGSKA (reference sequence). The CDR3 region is CSAEAPGTGEGSPLHF. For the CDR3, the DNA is TGCAGTGCCGAAGCCCCGGGGACAGGGGAGGGTTCACCCCTCCACTTT.

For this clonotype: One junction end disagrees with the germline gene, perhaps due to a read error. The CDR3 DNA sequence: TGTGCCACCAGTGATTTGCCCGGGACAGGGGGCCGCAATGAGCAGTTCTTC. This translates into CATSDLPGTGGRNEQFF. The J gene is TRBJ2-1, the V gene TRBV28; 12 bases fit TRBD1. The length of the CDR3 is 17 residues. Per germline, CDR1 MDHEN and CDR2 SYDVKM.

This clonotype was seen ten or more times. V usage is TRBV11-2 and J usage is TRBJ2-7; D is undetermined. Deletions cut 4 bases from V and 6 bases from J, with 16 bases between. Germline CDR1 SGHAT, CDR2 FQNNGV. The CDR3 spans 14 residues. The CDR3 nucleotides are TGTGCCAGCAGCTCCCCGCTAACAGCCCCCGAGCAGTACTTC. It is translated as CASSSPLTAPEQYF.

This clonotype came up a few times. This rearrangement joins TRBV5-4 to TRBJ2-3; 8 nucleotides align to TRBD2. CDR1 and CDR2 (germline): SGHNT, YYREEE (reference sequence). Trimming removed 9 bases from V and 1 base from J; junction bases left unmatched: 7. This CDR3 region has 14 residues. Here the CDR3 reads CATRTGGGTDTQYF. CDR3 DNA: TGTGCCACCCGGACGGGGGGGGGCACAGATACGCAGTATTTT.

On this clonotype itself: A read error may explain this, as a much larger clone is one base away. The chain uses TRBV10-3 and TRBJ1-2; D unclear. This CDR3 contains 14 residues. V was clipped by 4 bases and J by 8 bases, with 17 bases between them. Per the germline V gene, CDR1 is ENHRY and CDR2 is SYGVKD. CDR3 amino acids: CAISGAPTAAGYTF. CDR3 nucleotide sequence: TGTGCCATCAGTGGAGCTCCGACTGCGGCGGGCTACACCTTC.

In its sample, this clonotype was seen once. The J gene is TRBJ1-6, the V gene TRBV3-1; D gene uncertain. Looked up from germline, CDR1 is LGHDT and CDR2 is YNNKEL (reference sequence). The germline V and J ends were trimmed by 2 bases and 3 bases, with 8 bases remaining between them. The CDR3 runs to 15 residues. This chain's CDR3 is CASSQSADYNSPLHF. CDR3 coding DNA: TGTGCCAGCAGCCAATCGGCCGACTATAATTCACCCCTCCACTTT.

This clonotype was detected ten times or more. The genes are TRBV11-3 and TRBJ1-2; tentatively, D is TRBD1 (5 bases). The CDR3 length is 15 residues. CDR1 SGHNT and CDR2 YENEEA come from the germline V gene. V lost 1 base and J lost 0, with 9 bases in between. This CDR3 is CASSLVEGSNYGYTF. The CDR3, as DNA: TGTGCCAGCAGCTTAGTAGAGGGGTCTAACTATGGCTACACCTTC.